The 22 T cell receptor beta chains below all came from one sample that was sequenced in a study of PD-1 blockade in classical Hodgkin lymphoma. Sequencing used immunoSEQ multiplex PCR; TCRdb keeps in-frame clones, though not all of them. The sample lists about 23,000 clones, about 91% occurring once. The time point is: newly diagnosed, previously untreated cHL patient sample. Purification of CD4+ T cells from thawed PBMCs was performed via magnetic negative selection. The sample consisted of CD4+ T cells from blood. The origin of the receptors is a human donor with classical Hodgkin lymphoma.

This chain joins TRBV19 and TRBJ1-5; 11 nucleotides agree with TRBD1. Germline values: CDR1 LNHDA, CDR2 SQIVND (reference sequence). CDR3 length equals 18 residues. The V segment lost 6 bases and the J segment 4 bases; nucleotides outside the gene matches: 14. Written as DNA, the CDR3 is TGTGCCAGTAGCCCGATATTGAGCGGACAGGGGGCTAATCAGCCCCAGCATTTT. Amino acids: CASSPILSGQGANQPQHF.

This chain uses TRBV2 with TRBJ2-5; D is unclear. Trimming took 6 bases from V and 2 from J, leaving 16 bases between them. There are 15 residues in the CDR3. Germline loops: CDR1 SNHLY, CDR2 FYNNEI. CDR3 in amino acids: CASSALRVRQETQYF. For the CDR3, the DNA is TGTGCCAGCAGCGCCCTTCGAGTCCGACAAGAGACCCAGTACTTC.

This chain joins TRBV9 and TRBJ2-1; no clear D gene. The germline V gene has CDR1 SGDLS and CDR2 YYNGEE. V was cut by 0 bases and J by 0 bases, with 16 bases left in between. This CDR3 has 18 amino acids. In DNA form, the CDR3 reads TGTGCCAGCAGCGTAGGACCCTCGGCGGCTAGCTCCTACAATGAGCAGTTCTTC. This encodes CASSVGPSAASSYNEQFF.

The chain carries TRBV10-1 and TRBJ2-7, with D tentatively TRBD1 (6 bases). V shed 0 bases and J shed 1 base, with 7 bases lying between them. CDR3 size: 14 residues. Germline values: CDR1 WNHNN, CDR2 SYGVQD (reference sequence). In nucleotides, the CDR3 is TGCGCCAGCAGTGAGTCGACAGGTTCCTACGAGCAGTACTTC. Protein: CASSESTGSYEQYF.

The rearrangement uses TRBV4-3 and TRBJ1-1, with 7 nucleotides matching TRBD1. With V trimmed by 3 bases and J by 1 base, 5 bases remained unmatched. CDR3 length: 15 residues. CDR1 LGHNA and CDR2 YSLEER come from the germline V gene. In nucleotides, the CDR3 is TGCGCCAGCAGCCATCACAACAGGGGGAACACTGAAGCTTTCTTT. As protein: CASSHHNRGNTEAFF.

This clone was detected only once. J is TRBJ1-2 and V is TRBV5-6; a possible D gene is TRBD1 (6 bases). The CDR3 has 13 amino acids. V was cut by 4 bases and J by 7 bases, with 14 bases left in between. Germline-derived CDR1 and CDR2 are SGHDT and YYEEEE. In DNA form, the CDR3 reads TGTGCCAGCAGCCTCGACAGGACGTCTGGCTACACCTTC. Protein sequence: CASSLDRTSGYTF.

The chain joins TRBV5-4 to TRBJ1-1; tentatively, D is TRBD1 (6 bases). The germline V gene has CDR1 SGHNT and CDR2 YYREEE (reference sequence). There are 14 residues in the CDR3. V dropped 0 bases and J dropped 7 bases, with 13 bases sitting between them. The CDR3 reads CASSLAMGHYEAFF. In DNA, the CDR3 is TGTGCCAGCAGCTTGGCCATGGGACACTATGAAGCTTTCTTT.

The rearrangement uses TRBV7-2 and TRBJ2-5, with D perhaps TRBD2 (6 bases). Per germline, CDR1 SGHTA and CDR2 FQGNSA. The CDR3 totals 15 residues. Trimming removed 5 bases at V and 4 bases at J, with 17 bases between. DNA for the CDR3: TGTGCCAGCAGCAATAGGTGGCAGGGAGGAGAGACCCAGTACTTC. Translation gives CASSNRWQGGETQYF.

This chain joins TRBV29-1 and TRBJ2-1; D is ambiguous. Germline V gene sequence: CDR1 SQVTM, CDR2 ANQGSEA. V dropped 5 bases and J dropped 3 bases, with 5 bases sitting between them. The CDR3 spans 11 residues. The chain's CDR3 is CSVRDYNEQFF. The CDR3 DNA follows: TGCAGCGTTAGGGACTACAATGAGCAGTTCTTC.

This chain uses TRBV5-1 with TRBJ2-7; D call uncertain. V lost 0 bases and J 2 bases, leaving 12 bases between the germline ends. The CDR3 runs to 15 residues. Germline CDR1 SGHRS, CDR2 YFSETQ. CDR3 loop: CASSLEALRPYEQYF. In DNA, the CDR3 is TGCGCCAGCAGCTTGGAGGCACTACGACCCTACGAGCAGTACTTC.

The J gene is TRBJ1-1, the V gene TRBV2; 8 bases are a match to TRBD1. The germline V gene has CDR1 SNHLY and CDR2 FYNNEI. The CDR3 contains 16 residues. J lost 4 bases, V lost 5 bases, and 12 bases had no gene match. CDR3 sequence: CASSPRQWTGPTEAFF. The CDR3, as DNA: TGTGCCAGCAGTCCTAGGCAGTGGACAGGGCCCACTGAAGCTTTCTTT.

The J gene is TRBJ2-1, the V gene TRBV7-2; 13 nucleotides align to TRBD2. Germline CDR1 SGHTA, CDR2 FQGNSA. With 2 bases clipped from V and 7 bases from J, the junction kept 2 bases outside the gene matches. This CDR3 spans 15 amino acids. The CDR3 bases are TGTGCCAGCAGCTTAACTAGCGGGAGGGTGAATGAGCAGTTCTTC. It translates to CASSLTSGRVNEQFF.

This clone occurred a few times. The rearrangement links TRBV27 to TRBJ1-1; weak D call: TRBD1 (6 bases). This CDR3 contains 16 residues. Germline V CDR1 and CDR2: MNHEY, SMNVEV (reference sequence). The V end lost 6 bases, the J end lost 0 bases, and 17 bases lay between the germline ends. The CDR3 DNA reads as TGTGCCAGCAGCGGACCGGGACAATTCATGAACACTGAAGCTTTCTTT. Its protein product is CASSGPGQFMNTEAFF.

This chain uses TRBV19 with TRBJ2-7; D not certain. From germline, CDR1 is LNHDA and CDR2 SQIVND (reference sequence). The CDR3 length is 13 residues. The V gene lost 1 base and the J gene lost 5 bases, with 9 bases spanning the gap. Here the CDR3 DNA reads TGTGCCAGTAGTATAGGAGGCCAGGACGAGCAGTACTTC. Its translation is CASSIGGQDEQYF.

The chain couples TRBV6-6 to TRBJ1-2; D call uncertain. Germline lookup yields CDR1 MNHNY and CDR2 SVGAGI (reference sequence). Between the trimmed V and J ends, which lost 10 bases and 5 bases, there was a span of 17 bases. This CDR3 is built from 13 residues. The CDR3 is CATMVAERYGYTF. The CDR3 nucleotides are TGTGCCACCATGGTGGCCGAGCGATATGGCTACACCTTC.

The chain uses TRBV4-1 and TRBJ1-5, with D perhaps matching TRBD1 (5 bases). The CDR3 covers 16 residues. Germline lookup yields CDR1 MGHRA and CDR2 YSYEKL. V gave up 4 bases and J gave up 0 bases, with 13 bases separating them. CDR3 nucleotides: TGCGCCAGCAGCCCCTACGGGGGGAATAGCAATCAGCCCCAGCATTTT. Amino acids: CASSPYGGNSNQPQHF.

V gene TRBV5-5 combines with J gene TRBJ1-2; D unresolved. V lost 2 bases to trimming and J lost 7 bases, with 12 bases between them. The CDR3 has 13 amino acids. Germline V gives CDR1 SGHKS, CDR2 YYEKEE (reference sequence). This chain's CDR3 is CASSFSPVGGYTF. The CDR3 DNA reads as TGTGCCAGCAGCTTCAGTCCCGTTGGTGGCTACACCTTC.

The V gene is TRBV5-6, the J gene TRBJ2-3; the D gene could be TRBD1 or TRBD2 (5 bases each). The CDR3 has 12 amino acids. V lost 4 bases, J lost 7 bases, and 10 bases lay in between. CDR1 is SGHDT and CDR2 is YYEEEE in the germline V gene. CDR3 in amino acids: CASSTGANTQYF. CDR3 sequence (DNA): TGTGCCAGCAGCACCGGGGCCAATACGCAGTATTTT.

This clone is a singleton in its sample. The genes are TRBV11-2 and TRBJ2-3; unclear D gene. CDR3 length equals 14 residues. The V end was cut by 1 base, the J end by 3 bases, with 8 bases between. Germline V gene data show CDR1 as SGHAT and CDR2 as FQNNGV. In DNA form, the CDR3 reads TGTGCCAGCAGCTTAGGCCAGAGAACAGATACGCAGTATTTT. Protein sequence: CASSLGQRTDTQYF.

The CDR3 sequence: CASRPGPYNEQFF. In DNA, the CDR3 is TGTGCCAGCAGACCGGGCCCCTACAATGAGCAGTTCTTC. The chain combines TRBV27 with TRBJ2-1, with no clear D. This CDR3 spans 13 amino acids. Germline-derived CDR1 and CDR2 are MNHEY and SMNVEV (reference sequence). With 6 bases removed from V and 2 bases from J, the gap between germline ends came to 8 bases.

The chain joins TRBV9 to TRBJ2-7; 7 bases line up with TRBD1. Trimming removed 5 bases from V and 4 bases from J; junction bases left unmatched: 9. This CDR3 is 14 amino acids long. Germline lookup yields CDR1 SGDLS and CDR2 YYNGEE. The CDR3 loop reads CASSAGTAGYEQYF. The CDR3 DNA follows: TGTGCCAGCAGTGCCGGGACAGCTGGATACGAGCAGTACTTC. The whole variable domain, filled in from reference TRBV9 and TRBJ2-7, reads DSGVTQTPKHLITATGQRVTLRCSPRSGDLSVYWYQQSLDQGLQFLIQYYNGEERAKGNILERFSAQQFPDLHSELNLSSLELGDSALYFCASSAGTAGYEQYFGPGTRLTVT.

The rearrangement joins TRBV6-1 to TRBJ2-7; 9 positions match TRBD2. The CDR3 is 15 amino acids. The V segment lost 7 bases and the J segment 5 bases; nucleotides outside the gene matches: 12. The germline CDR1 and CDR2 sequences are MNHNS and SASEGT. CDR3 DNA sequence: TGTGCCAGCAAGCCGCGGGGACTAGCTCCGAACGAGCAGTACTTC. This gives the protein CASKPRGLAPNEQYF.